The 20 T cell receptor beta chains below come from one sample, sequenced in a study of blood T cell repertoires in COVID-19. Sequenced by immunoSEQ multiplex PCR; TCRdb stores in-frame clones only, minus some. The table records hundreds of thousands of clones, more than 75% of them present only once. The sample comprised PBMCs or T cells enriched from blood (not recorded which). Source of these receptors: a man aged 35 to 55 who had recovered from COVID-19.

V and J are TRBV27 and TRBJ1-6; D remains ambiguous. The CDR3 is 17 amino acids. V lost 3 bases, J lost 5 bases, and 17 bases lay in between. CDR1 and CDR2 (germline): MNHEY, SMNVEV (reference sequence). The CDR3 sequence is CASSFSNFAVNNSPLHF. Here the CDR3 DNA reads TGTGCCAGCAGTTTCTCAAACTTTGCGGTTAATAATTCACCCCTCCACTTT.

J is TRBJ1-2 and V is TRBV15; 7 nucleotides line up with TRBD1. V was pared by 6 bases and J by 4 bases, with 8 bases of the junction left unmatched. CDR1 and CDR2 (germline): LNHNV, YYDKDF (reference sequence). This CDR3 is built from 14 residues. CDR3 sequence (DNA): TGTGCCACCAGGACCACGGGACAGATCTATGGCTACACCTTC. Protein: CATRTTGQIYGYTF.

The chain is built from TRBV15 and TRBJ1-2, with D possibly matching TRBD1 (5 bases). Germline V gene sequence: CDR1 LNHNV, CDR2 YYDKDF (reference sequence). This CDR3 is 15 amino acids long. Trimming left V 7 bases short and J 0 bases short, with 15 bases between. The CDR3 here is CATTPDKGPNYGYTF. DNA of the CDR3: TGTGCCACCACCCCAGATAAGGGGCCTAACTATGGCTACACCTTC.

The rearrangement joins TRBV3-1 (or the pseudogene TRBV3-2) to TRBJ1-6, with 10 bases that match TRBD1. The CDR3 runs to 16 residues. The V gene's germline CDR1 is LGHDT and CDR2 YNNKEL (reference sequence). V gave up 6 bases and J gave up 5 bases; unmatched junction bases: 7. The DNA for the CDR3 is TGTGCCAGCAGTCTGACAGGGGGCGGGGATAATTCACCCCTCCACTTT. It translates to CASSLTGGGDNSPLHF.

Here the CDR3 reads CASGQGPSPLHF. CDR3 nucleotides: TGTGCCAGCGGCCAGGGGCCTTCACCCCTCCACTTT. The V and J genes are TRBV2 and TRBJ1-6; a weak D match, TRBD1 (6 bases). Trimming pared 8 bases from V and 9 bases from J, leaving 11 bases between. The CDR3 is 12 amino acids. Per the germline V gene, CDR1 is SNHLY and CDR2 is FYNNEI.

This clone was seen a single time. This sequence joins TRBV11-3 and TRBJ1-4; D is unclear. The germline V and J ends were trimmed by 6 bases and 7 bases, with 6 bases remaining between them. Germline V CDR1 and CDR2: SGHNT, YENEEA. This CDR3 spans 11 amino acids. The CDR3 region is CASRNSEKLFF. CDR3 sequence (DNA): TGTGCCAGCAGGAATAGTGAAAAACTGTTTTTT.

The V gene is TRBV2, the J gene TRBJ2-3; 8 bases align to TRBD2. The CDR3 is 15 residues long. Germline values: CDR1 SNHLY, CDR2 FYNNEI. V was clipped by 5 bases and J by 5 bases; unmatched bases: 9. The DNA for the CDR3 is TGTGCCAGCAGTCATCCGGGGGGGCTGGTAGATACGCAGTATTTT. It translates to CASSHPGGLVDTQYF.

Here the CDR3 reads CASSPLREALFF. The CDR3 DNA reads as TGTGCCAGCAGTCCTCTTCGGGAGGCACTGTTTTTT. The rearrangement links TRBV12-3 or TRBV12-4 to TRBJ1-4; D gene unclear. The CDR3 consists of 12 residues. The germline V and J ends were trimmed by 5 bases and 13 bases, with 14 bases remaining between them.

The V and J genes are TRBV12-3 or TRBV12-4 and TRBJ1-1; 11 positions agree with TRBD1. The CDR3 runs 13 residues. J was trimmed by 9 bases and V by 3 bases; bases with no gene match: 3. The CDR3 DNA reads as TGTGCCAGCAGTTTGGACAGGGGGCGGAAAGCTTTCTTT. Its protein is CASSLDRGRKAFF.

The chain recombines TRBV11-2 with TRBJ2-3; 8 bases fit TRBD2. From germline, CDR1 is SGHAT and CDR2 FQNNGV. The CDR3 runs to 16 residues. V shed 6 bases, J shed 4 bases, and the junction held 12 bases outside the gene matches. This CDR3 is CASRFSGGGIADTQYF. In DNA form, the CDR3 reads TGTGCCAGCAGGTTCTCCGGCGGGGGGATCGCAGATACGCAGTATTTT. The variable domain in full, completed from reference TRBV11-2 and TRBJ2-3, reads EAGVAQSPRYKIIEKRQSVAFWCNPISGHATLYWYQQILGQGPKLLIQFQNNGVVDDSQLPKDRFSAERLKGVDSTLKIQPAKLEDSAVYLCASRFSGGGIADTQYFGPGTRLTVL.

This clone is a singleton in its sample. This chain joins TRBV3-1 (or the pseudogene TRBV3-2) and TRBJ2-5; 7 bases line up with TRBD2. Germline loops: CDR1 LGHDT, CDR2 YNNKEL (reference sequence). V lost 2 bases, J lost 0 bases, and 9 bases stayed unmatched. The CDR3 has 17 amino acids. CDR3 sequence: CASSQRVPGRDQETQYF. CDR3 nucleotides: TGTGCCAGCAGCCAAAGGGTTCCGGGGAGGGACCAAGAGACCCAGTACTTC.

As concerns this clone: A much larger clone sits a single nucleotide away, making a read error possible. The identical CDR3 is also encoded by other nucleotide sequences in the sample. This chain links TRBV27 with TRBJ2-7; 8 bases line up with TRBD1. CDR3 size: 13 residues. V lost 2 bases to trimming and J lost 3 bases; unmatched junction nucleotides: 0. Germline V gene data show CDR1 as MNHEY and CDR2 as SMNVEV (reference sequence). The CDR3 loop is CASSLDRGYEQYF. The CDR3 nucleotides are TGTGCCAGCAGTTTAGACAGGGGCTACGAGCAGTACTTC.

The chain carries TRBV29-1 and TRBJ1-1; 7 bases are shared with TRBD1. CDR1 SQVTM and CDR2 ANQGSEA come from the germline V gene. V was clipped by 8 bases and J by 3 bases; unmatched bases: 6. The CDR3 spans 12 residues. The CDR3: CSFRQGHTEAFF. CDR3 nucleotide sequence: TGCAGCTTCCGACAGGGTCACACTGAAGCTTTCTTT.

The chain has TRBV27 and TRBJ2-1; 7 bases agree with TRBD2. Germline CDR1 and CDR2: MNHEY and SMNVEV (reference sequence). Trimming cost V 0 bases and J 4 bases; bases outside gene matches: 0. The CDR3 has 14 residues. CDR3 loop: CASSLSGGYNEQFF. In DNA form, the CDR3 reads TGTGCCAGCAGTTTATCGGGAGGGTACAATGAGCAGTTCTTC.

CDR3 nucleotide sequence: TGTGCCAGTTCAGTGGGTGACAAAGCTTTCTTT. Its translation: CASSVGDKAFF. The chain recombines TRBV6-5 with TRBJ1-1, with D unresolved. V was pared by 9 bases and J by 9 bases, with 14 bases between. This CDR3 region has 11 residues. Germline loops: CDR1 MNHEY, CDR2 SVGAGI.

This chain connects TRBV7-9 to TRBJ2-3; a weak D match, TRBD2 (5 bases). CDR1 and CDR2 (germline): SEHNR, FQNEAQ (reference sequence). The CDR3 is 14 residues long. V was clipped by 0 bases and J by 6 bases, with 10 bases between them. CDR3 in amino acids: CASSLAGVGDTQYF. CDR3 sequence (DNA): TGTGCCAGCAGCTTAGCGGGAGTCGGGGATACGCAGTATTTT.

This clone has a handful of counts. The chain uses TRBV7-8 and TRBJ1-2; 7 bases agree with TRBD1. CDR3 length: 15 residues. With 7 bases clipped from V and 3 bases from J, the junction kept 11 bases outside the gene matches. Germline CDR1 reads SGHVS; CDR2 reads FQNEAQ. CDR3 amino acids: CASTEQGPTDYGYTF. The CDR3 nucleotides are TGTGCCAGCACCGAACAGGGGCCGACGGACTATGGCTACACCTTC.

CDR3 sequence reads: CASQAGVGNEQFF. Written as DNA, the CDR3 is TGTGCCAGCCAAGCGGGAGTGGGCAATGAGCAGTTCTTC. The chain recombines TRBV5-4 with TRBJ2-1; 8 bases line up with TRBD2. With 7 bases clipped from V and 6 bases from J, the junction kept 6 bases outside the gene matches. Germline lookup yields CDR1 SGHNT and CDR2 YYREEE (reference sequence). CDR3 length equals 13 residues.

The chain uses TRBV2 and TRBJ1-5; D is unresolved. Trimming stripped 1 base from V and 7 bases from J, with 11 bases between. Looked up from germline, CDR1 is SNHLY and CDR2 is FYNNEI. The CDR3 extends over 14 amino acids. CDR3 residues: CASSEEQPRQPQHF. The CDR3 DNA follows: TGTGCCAGCAGTGAAGAACAGCCCAGGCAGCCCCAGCATTTT.

The rearrangement uses TRBV9 and TRBJ2-1, with 12 bases aligning to TRBD1. Germline assignment: CDR1 SGDLS and CDR2 YYNGEE. V lost 3 bases to trimming and J lost 8 bases; unmatched junction nucleotides: 3. CDR3 length: 14 residues. CDR3 bases: TGTGCCAGCAGCGAGGGACAGGGGGCCGATGAGCAGTTCTTC. This encodes CASSEGQGADEQFF.